Each of the 18 T cell receptor beta chains below was sequenced from the same sample in a study of blood T cell repertoires in COVID-19. Method: immunoSEQ multiplex PCR; TCRdb's copy keeps in-frame clones and lacks some. In the table there are just over 65,000 clones, 75% to 90% of which are singletons. Source material: peripheral blood. These receptors all come from a young man with acute or convalescent COVID-19.

V is TRBV18 and J is TRBJ2-3; no definite D call. This CDR3 spans 14 amino acids. CDR1 is KGHSH, CDR2 LQKENI, per germline. V lost 6 bases and J lost 2, with 12 bases in between. Here the CDR3 reads CASSRNINTDTQYF. The CDR3 DNA follows: TGTGCCAGCTCGCGGAACATTAACACAGATACGCAGTATTTT.

The chain is built from TRBV7-6 and TRBJ2-2; TRBD2 matches at 12 bases. Looked up from germline, CDR1 is SGHVS and CDR2 is FNYEAQ. V gave up 2 bases and J gave up 0 bases; unmatched junction bases: 7. The CDR3 loop spans 19 amino acids. The CDR3 region has the DNA TGTGCCAGCAGCTTAAGCCTAGCGGGAGGGCCATCGAACACCGGGGAGCTGTTTTTT. Residues: CASSLSLAGGPSNTGELFF.

Relative to its sample, this clone is large. This sample also contains other DNA sequences that code for the same CDR3. The rearrangement joins TRBV11-2 to TRBJ2-7; 8 nucleotides match TRBD1. Germline CDR1 and CDR2: SGHAT and FQNNGV. Trimming took 3 bases from V and 4 from J; bases not matched to a gene: 5. The CDR3 totals 14 residues. CDR3 bases: TGTGCCAGCAGCTTCGGGACAGGTGATTACGAGCAGTACTTC. Its translation is CASSFGTGDYEQYF.

The rearrangement links TRBV27 to TRBJ2-7; 9 bases match TRBD1. This CDR3 contains 15 residues. Germline CDR1 reads MNHEY; CDR2 reads SMNVEV (reference sequence). Trimming cost V 6 bases and J 5 bases; bases outside gene matches: 11. The CDR3 DNA sequence: TGTGCCAGCAGACCCGGGACAGGGATTAATGACGAGCAGTACTTC. It is translated as CASRPGTGINDEQYF.

This chain uses TRBV19 with TRBJ1-2, with 8 nucleotides matching TRBD1. The trim removed 8 bases at V and 4 bases at J, leaving 12 bases unmatched. The germline CDR1 and CDR2 sequences are LNHDA and SQIVND (reference sequence). The CDR3 is 15 amino acids. Written as DNA, the CDR3 is TGTGCCAGTCGAAACTTGGGACAGGCGATCTATGGCTACACCTTC. Its protein product is CASRNLGQAIYGYTF.

V is TRBV5-1 and J is TRBJ2-5; 7 positions agree with TRBD1. This CDR3 has 15 residues. The trim removed 4 bases at V and 3 bases at J, leaving 9 bases unmatched. CDR1 is SGHRS and CDR2 is YFSETQ in the germline V gene. CDR3 region: CASSPSTGIEETQYF. DNA for the CDR3: TGCGCCAGCAGCCCATCGACAGGGATAGAAGAGACCCAGTACTTC.

This sequence joins TRBV18 and TRBJ2-3; 9 nucleotides match TRBD1. Germline CDR1 KGHSH, CDR2 LQKENI. J lost 7 bases, V lost 4 bases, and 9 bases had no gene match. The CDR3 spans 15 residues. CDR3 nucleotides: TGTGCCAGCTCACGAAGGACAGGGGTTGAGAATACGCAGTATTTT. Protein product: CASSRRTGVENTQYF.

The V and J genes are TRBV4-1 and TRBJ2-7, with no clear D. CDR3 length equals 16 residues. The V gene's germline CDR1 is MGHRA and CDR2 YSYEKL. V lost 4 bases, J lost 1 base, and 17 bases lay in between. The CDR3 sequence: CASSRNERVFSYEQYF. In DNA, the CDR3 is TGCGCCAGCAGCCGGAATGAACGGGTCTTTTCCTACGAGCAGTACTTC.

In its sample, this clone was seen a few times. The chain uses TRBV9 and TRBJ1-4, with D possibly TRBD1 on 6 matching bases. The CDR3 totals 14 residues. The germline V gene encodes CDR1 SGDLS and CDR2 YYNGEE. Trimming removed 2 bases at V and 8 bases at J, with 13 bases between. In DNA, the CDR3 is TGTGCCAGCAGCGTCTCAAACAGGGAAGAAAAACTGTTTTTT. Translation gives CASSVSNREEKLFF.

DNA for the CDR3: TGTGCCAGCAGTTCCGGACAGGTAGAGCAGTATTTT. As protein: CASSSGQVEQYF. V and J are TRBV27 and TRBJ2-3, with 7 bases lining up with TRBD1. V lost 4 bases, J lost 11 bases, and 6 bases stayed unmatched. The germline gives CDR1 MNHEY, CDR2 SMNVEV (reference sequence). The CDR3 runs 12 residues.

This clone was recorded only once. V gene TRBV28 combines with J gene TRBJ1-2; no clear D gene. The CDR3 loop spans 12 amino acids. Germline CDR1 is MDHEN and CDR2 is SYDVKM. CDR3 sequence (DNA): TGTGGGGCAGGAACTCAATACTATGGCTACACCTTC. This encodes CGAGTQYYGYTF.

The V and J genes are TRBV6-6 and TRBJ1-5; the D gene is possibly TRBD1 (6 bases). Germline assignment: CDR1 MNHNY and CDR2 SVGAGI (reference sequence). Trimming left V 5 bases short and J 2 bases short, with 13 bases between. This CDR3 region has 15 residues. DNA for the CDR3: TGTGCCAGCAGTCTACAGGGACGTGGCAATCAGCCCCAGCATTTT. This sequence encodes CASSLQGRGNQPQHF.

This clone has just one count. This rearrangement joins TRBV29-1 to TRBJ1-2; 11 bases align to TRBD1. From germline, CDR1 is SQVTM and CDR2 ANQGSEA. The CDR3 has 15 residues. Losses at the gene ends were 6 bases for V and 0 bases for J; bases not matched to a gene: 6. This CDR3 reads CSVPGTGGTNYGYTF. The CDR3 DNA is TGCAGCGTACCCGGGACAGGGGGGACTAACTATGGCTACACCTTC.

The chain couples TRBV7-9 to TRBJ2-3, with 14 nucleotides matching TRBD2. This CDR3 is 18 amino acids long. Germline CDR1 is SEHNR and CDR2 is FQNEAQ (reference sequence). After removal of 5 bases from V and 2 bases from J, the junction contained 9 bases not matched to a gene. CDR3 in DNA: TGTGCCAGCAGCCCCCTGACTAGCGGGAGGGAACCCACAGATACGCAGTATTTT. It specifies CASSPLTSGREPTDTQYF.

This clone appeared a few times. This sequence joins TRBV10-3 and TRBJ1-1, with TRBD1 matching 7 bases. This CDR3 spans 14 amino acids. Germline assignment: CDR1 ENHRY and CDR2 SYGVKD. Unmatched junction bases numbered 11, after V lost 6 bases and J lost 7 bases. CDR3: CAISTGTGTDEAFF. The CDR3 DNA sequence: TGTGCCATCAGCACCGGAACCGGGACAGATGAAGCTTTCTTT.

The genes are TRBV7-9 and TRBJ2-7; weak D call: TRBD2 (5 bases). The CDR3 extends over 16 amino acids. Germline assignment: CDR1 SEHNR and CDR2 FQNEAQ (reference sequence). Trimming pared 5 bases from V and 2 bases from J, leaving 19 bases between. The CDR3 sequence: CASSPKVASQTYEQYF. The CDR3 coding sequence is TGTGCCAGCAGCCCGAAAGTAGCGAGTCAGACCTACGAGCAGTACTTC.

As for this clone: One junction end disagrees with the germline gene, perhaps due to a read error. The chain joins TRBV4-3 to TRBJ2-1; 9 nucleotides align to TRBD2. Germline V gives CDR1 LGHNA, CDR2 YSLEER. The CDR3 length is 16 residues. The CDR3 spells CARSRLRLAVYNEQFF. CDR3 DNA sequence: TGCGCCCGCAGCCGACTCAGACTAGCGGTCTACAATGAGCAGTTCTTC.

This chain uses TRBV28 with TRBJ1-1; D perhaps matches TRBD1 (6 bases). The germline gives CDR1 MDHEN, CDR2 SYDVKM. Trimming took off 7 bases at V and 7 bases at J, with 16 bases between the two ends. CDR3 length equals 13 residues. The CDR3 DNA follows: TGTGCCAGCATCCCCCTACTAGGGGGTGAAGCTTTCTTT. This sequence encodes CASIPLLGGEAFF.